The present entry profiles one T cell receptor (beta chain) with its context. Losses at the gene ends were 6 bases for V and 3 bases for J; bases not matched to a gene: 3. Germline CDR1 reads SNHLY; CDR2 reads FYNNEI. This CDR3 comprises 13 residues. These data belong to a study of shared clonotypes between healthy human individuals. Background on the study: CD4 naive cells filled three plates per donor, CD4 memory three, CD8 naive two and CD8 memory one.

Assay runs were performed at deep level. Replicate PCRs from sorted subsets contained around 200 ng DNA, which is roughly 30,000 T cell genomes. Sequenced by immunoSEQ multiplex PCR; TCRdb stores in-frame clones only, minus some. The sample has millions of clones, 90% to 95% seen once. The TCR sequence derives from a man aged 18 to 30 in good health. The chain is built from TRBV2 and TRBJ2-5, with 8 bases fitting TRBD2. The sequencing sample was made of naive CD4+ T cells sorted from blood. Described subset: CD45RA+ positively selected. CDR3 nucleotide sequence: TGTGCCAGCAGGGGACTAGTTGAAGAGACCCAGTACTTC. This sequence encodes CASRGLVEETQYF.